Each of the 7 T cell receptor beta chains below was sequenced from the same sample in a study of blood T cell repertoires in COVID-19. Clones were sequenced by immunoSEQ multiplex PCR, and TCRdb holds only the in-frame ones, with some missing. The sample contains approximately 50,000 clones, 86% of which appear only once. Material: peripheral blood. The receptor set was obtained from a woman of 80 years or more with acute or convalescent COVID-19.

Worth noting for this clone: Germline is not matched at one junction end, which may reflect a read error. This chain links TRBV5-1 with TRBJ1-6, with 7 bases lining up with TRBD1. Looked up from germline, CDR1 is SGHRS and CDR2 is YFSETQ. CDR3 length equals 13 residues. CDR3 in amino acids: CASTTGYSSPLHF. CDR3 bases: TGCGCCAGCACGACAGGGTATAGTTCACCCCTCCACTTT.

The chain has TRBV6-5 and TRBJ1-1; no clear D gene. This CDR3 has 13 amino acids. Germline CDR1 MNHEY, CDR2 SVGAGI. Trimming left V 6 bases short and J 5 bases short, with 13 bases between. The CDR3 bases are TGTGCCAGCAGACAGAGAGAAATAACTGAAGCTTTCTTT. Protein product: CASRQREITEAFF.

The genes are TRBV5-1 and TRBJ2-4; TRBD2 matches 12 bases. Germline CDR1 SGHRS, CDR2 YFSETQ. This CDR3 is 15 amino acids long. V was clipped by 4 bases and J by 12 bases; unmatched bases: 11. CDR3 coding DNA: TGCGCCAGCAGCCGGACTAGCGGGACCCAGGAGAGTCAGTACTTC. It translates to CASSRTSGTQESQYF.

The gene calls are TRBV5-1 and TRBJ2-1; D remains unclear. CDR1 is SGHRS, CDR2 YFSETQ, per germline. The V gene lost 0 bases and the J gene lost 0 bases, with 7 bases spanning the gap. The CDR3 is made up of 15 amino acids. CDR3 loop: CASSLDGYSYNEQFF. DNA for the CDR3: TGCGCCAGCAGCTTGGACGGGTACTCCTACAATGAGCAGTTCTTC.

V gene TRBV19 combines with J gene TRBJ2-1, with 9 bases lining up with TRBD2. CDR1 LNHDA and CDR2 SQIVND come from the germline V gene (reference sequence). The CDR3 length is 17 residues. V dropped 3 bases and J dropped 2; count of bases not matched to a gene: 8. CDR3 DNA sequence: TGTGCCAGTAGTATCGCCGCTAGCGGGGCCCCCTACAATGAGCAGTTCTTC. This codes for CASSIAASGAPYNEQFF.

This chain joins TRBV7-9 and TRBJ2-7, with 7 bases identical to TRBD1. Germline V lookup: CDR1 SEHNR, CDR2 FQNEAQ (reference sequence). Trimming cost V 5 bases and J 0 bases; bases outside gene matches: 13. The CDR3 is 17 amino acids. The CDR3 here is CASSPTQGQLGSYEQYF. As DNA, the CDR3 is TGTGCCAGCAGCCCAACCCAGGGACAGCTCGGCTCCTACGAGCAGTACTTC. Filled out from reference TRBV7-9 and TRBJ2-7, the complete variable domain reads DTGVSQNPRHKITKRGQNVTFRCDPISEHNRLYWYRQTLGQGPEFLTYFQNEAQLEKSRLLSDRFSAERPKGSFSTLEIQRTEQGDSAMYLCASSPTQGQLGSYEQYFGPGTRLTVT.

This chain joins TRBV11-2 and TRBJ1-2; maybe TRBD1 (6 bases). The CDR3 length is 14 residues. The V gene's germline CDR1 is SGHAT and CDR2 FQNNGV. The ends were cut back, 2 bases at V and 6 bases at J, with 13 bases in the middle. The CDR3 DNA follows: TGTGCCAGCAGCTTAAACAGGGTTGATCATGGCTACACCTTC. As protein: CASSLNRVDHGYTF.